Following are 10 T cell receptor beta chains from one sample sequenced in a study of blood T cell repertoires in COVID-19. Only in-frame clones appear in the TCRdb table, and some are missing; sequencing was by immunoSEQ multiplex PCR. The sample lists a few hundred thousand clones; approximately 89% were seen once. Sequenced material: PBMCs or T cells enriched from blood (not recorded which). The source of these receptors is a man in his thirties or forties who had recovered from COVID-19.

The chain combines TRBV19 with TRBJ1-5; D is unclear. This CDR3 spans 15 amino acids. Germline assignment: CDR1 LNHDA and CDR2 SQIVND (reference sequence). Deletions cut 3 bases from V and 2 bases from J, with 11 bases between. For the CDR3, the DNA is TGTGCCAGTAGTATTTGGGGAGGTGGCAATCAGCCCCAGCATTTT. Protein sequence: CASSIWGGGNQPQHF.

This clone occurred a few times. The chain couples TRBV5-1 to TRBJ2-5, with a possible D match to TRBD1 (6 bases). Trimming stripped 4 bases from V and 5 bases from J, with 12 bases between. The CDR3 covers 13 residues. Germline V lookup: CDR1 SGHRS, CDR2 YFSETQ. CDR3 residues: CASSRTDVETQYF. The CDR3 nucleotides read TGCGCCAGCAGCCGGACAGACGTGGAGACCCAGTACTTC. Using reference TRBV5-1 and TRBJ2-5 for the parts outside the CDR3, the full variable domain is KAGVTQTPRYLIKTRGQQVTLSCSPISGHRSVSWYQQTPGQGLQFLFEYFSETQRNKGNFPGRFSGRQFSNSRSEMNVSTLELGDSALYLCASSRTDVETQYFGPGTRLLVL.

This chain joins TRBV24-1 and TRBJ2-2; 8 bases line up with TRBD1. There are 17 residues in the CDR3. V lost 7 bases and J lost 6; bases outside the gene matches: 15. CDR1 and CDR2 (germline): KGHDR, SFDVKD. The CDR3: CATSEQGTGIFPGELFF. The CDR3 DNA reads TGTGCCACCAGCGAGCAAGGGACAGGAATTTTCCCCGGGGAGCTGTTTTTT.

J is TRBJ2-7 and V is TRBV11-2, with TRBD1 matching 7 bases. J gave up 2 bases and V 4 bases, and 5 bases lay outside the gene matches. The CDR3 sequence is 14 residues long. Germline V lookup: CDR1 SGHAT, CDR2 FQNNGV. CDR3: CASSWGQGAYEQYF. The DNA of the CDR3 is TGTGCCAGCAGCTGGGGTCAGGGGGCCTACGAGCAGTACTTC.

V and J are TRBV28 and TRBJ2-7, with D unclear. The CDR3 extends over 13 amino acids. V lost 5 bases, J lost 4 bases, and 12 bases lay in between. The germline V gene has CDR1 MDHEN and CDR2 SYDVKM. The CDR3 nucleotides read TGTGCCAGCAGTCCGGGTAGTGGGTACGAGCAGTACTTC. Translation gives CASSPGSGYEQYF.

The chain combines TRBV2 with TRBJ2-7; tentative D call: TRBD2 (6 bases). Looked up from germline, CDR1 is SNHLY and CDR2 is FYNNEI. CDR3 length: 12 amino acids. V dropped 6 bases and J dropped 6 bases, with 12 bases sitting between them. CDR3 residues: CASRVRLGEQYF. In DNA, the CDR3 is TGTGCCAGCAGGGTCCGACTAGGCGAGCAGTACTTC.

This clone was counted once. V and J are TRBV10-2 and TRBJ2-2; D might be TRBD2 (6 bases). The CDR3 covers 15 residues. The ends were cut back, 7 bases at V and 2 bases at J, with 14 bases in the middle. Germline values: CDR1 WSHSY, CDR2 SAAADI. The CDR3 sequence is CASITAGTNTGELFF. CDR3 bases: TGCGCCAGCATAACTGCGGGAACAAACACCGGGGAGCTGTTTTTT.

This chain joins TRBV11-3 and TRBJ2-1; TRBD1 matches at 11 bases. CDR1 and CDR2 from the germline V gene are SGHNT and YENEEA. The CDR3 spans 14 residues. Trimming took 4 bases from V and 7 from J; bases not matched to a gene: 3. The CDR3 nucleotides read TGTGCCAGCAGCTCGGGACAGGGGGGGAATGAGCAGTTCTTC. Residues: CASSSGQGGNEQFF. Drawing the rest from reference TRBV11-3 and TRBJ2-1, the complete variable domain is EAGVVQSPRYKIIEKKQPVAFWCNPISGHNTLYWYLQNLGQGPELLIRYENEEAVDDSQLPKDRFSAERLKGVDSTLKIQPAELGDSAVYLCASSSGQGGNEQFFGPGTRLTVL.

V gene TRBV4-1 combines with J gene TRBJ2-5; D is unclear. The V end was cut by 0 bases, the J end by 5 bases, with 7 bases between. The CDR3 loop spans 13 amino acids. The germline V gene encodes CDR1 MGHRA and CDR2 YSYEKL. In DNA form, the CDR3 reads TGCGCCAGCAGCCAAGATTCGGTGGAGACCCAGTACTTC. Protein: CASSQDSVETQYF.

The chain links TRBV7-9 to TRBJ1-5; TRBD1 might be the D (6 bases). The CDR3 has 16 amino acids. Trimming removed 3 bases at V and 2 bases at J, with 14 bases between. Looked up from germline, CDR1 is SEHNR and CDR2 is FQNEAQ (reference sequence). CDR3 sequence reads: CASSFGGGQGNQPQHF. In DNA, the CDR3 is TGTGCCAGCAGCTTTGGGGGGGGGCAGGGCAATCAGCCCCAGCATTTT.